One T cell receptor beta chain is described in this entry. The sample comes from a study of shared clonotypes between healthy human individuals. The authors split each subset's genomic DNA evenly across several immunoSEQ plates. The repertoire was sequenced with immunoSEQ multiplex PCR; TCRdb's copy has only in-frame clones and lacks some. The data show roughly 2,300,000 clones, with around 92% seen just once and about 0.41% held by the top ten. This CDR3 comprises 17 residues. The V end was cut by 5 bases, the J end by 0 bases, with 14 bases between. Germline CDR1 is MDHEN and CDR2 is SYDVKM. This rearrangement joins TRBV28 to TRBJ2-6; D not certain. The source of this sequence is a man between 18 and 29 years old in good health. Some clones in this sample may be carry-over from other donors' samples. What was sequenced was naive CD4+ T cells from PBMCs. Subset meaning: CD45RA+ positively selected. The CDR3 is CASSLLTHDSGANVLTF. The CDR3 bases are TGTGCCAGCAGTCTCCTGACGCATGACTCTGGGGCCAACGTCCTGACTTTC.